Listed below are T cell receptor beta chains from one sample, sequenced in a study of OX40 agonist ivuxolimab in advanced cancers. Repertoires were generated with immunoSEQ multiplex PCR, while TCRdb's copy carries only in-frame clones and drops some. The repertoire holds roughly 51,000 clones, roughly 87% seen once, with 8.5% to 14% in the top ten. The sequencing here drew on CD4+ or CD8+ T cells sorted from blood, taken in a trial of the OX40 agonist ivuxolimab. These receptors originate from an adult with an advanced solid tumor such as melanoma, head and neck, liver or kidney cancer. CDR3s include the opening cysteine and the closing phenylalanine or tryptophan. Each record gives: CDR3 protein, CDR3 DNA, clone size, J gene, V gene, D gene. The D gene is left open where the match is weak. For some rows the clone size is stated as once, few or many, or as a class when expanded; others skip it.

cdr3_aa: CASRSRDSINEQFF
cdr3_nt: TGTGCCAGCAGATCCCGGGACTCCATCAATGAGCAGTTCTTC
clone_size: -
j_call: TRBJ2-1
v_call: TRBV5-8
d_call: -

cdr3_aa: CASSISGGPRDTQYF
cdr3_nt: TGTGCCAGTAGTATTAGCGGGGGACCTCGGGATACGCAGTATTTT
clone_size: -
j_call: TRBJ2-3
v_call: TRBV19
d_call: TRBD2

cdr3_aa: CASSYNIDPENTEAFF
cdr3_nt: TGTGCCAGCAGCTATAATATTGACCCTGAGAACACTGAAGCTTTCTTT
clone_size: -
j_call: TRBJ1-1
v_call: TRBV11-1
d_call: -

cdr3_aa: CASSLSLGQTNTEAFF
cdr3_nt: TGTGCCAGCAGTTTATCTTTGGGACAGACGAACACTGAAGCTTTCTTT
clone_size: -
j_call: TRBJ1-1
v_call: TRBV27
d_call: TRBD1

cdr3_aa: CASGQGDEQFF
cdr3_nt: TGTGCCAGCGGACAGGGGGATGAGCAGTTCTTC
clone_size: -
j_call: TRBJ2-1
v_call: TRBV19
d_call: TRBD1

cdr3_aa: CASSHRGLRTGELFF
cdr3_nt: TGTGCCAGCAGTCACAGGGGGCTCAGGACCGGGGAGCTGTTTTTT
clone_size: once
j_call: TRBJ2-2
v_call: TRBV28
d_call: TRBD1

cdr3_aa: CASREGGGSYNEQFF
cdr3_nt: TGTGCCAGCAGGGAGGGAGGGGGATCCTACAATGAGCAGTTCTTC
clone_size: few
j_call: TRBJ2-1
v_call: TRBV2
d_call: -

cdr3_aa: CASSEGAVLNTEAFF
cdr3_nt: TGTGCCAGCAGTGAAGGAGCCGTTTTGAACACTGAAGCTTTCTTT
clone_size: -
j_call: TRBJ1-1
v_call: TRBV2
d_call: -

cdr3_aa: CASRSAYNEQFF
cdr3_nt: TGTGCCAGCAGGTCCGCCTACAATGAGCAGTTCTTC
clone_size: -
j_call: TRBJ2-1
v_call: TRBV5-5
d_call: -

cdr3_aa: CASSRLTPPDTQYF
cdr3_nt: TGTGCCAGCAGCCGACTGACTCCCCCAGATACGCAGTATTTT
clone_size: -
j_call: TRBJ2-3
v_call: TRBV6-4
d_call: -

cdr3_aa: CAISESGGTGSTDTQYF
cdr3_nt: TGTGCCATCAGTGAGTCGGGGGGGACAGGGAGCACAGATACGCAGTATTTT
clone_size: -
j_call: TRBJ2-3
v_call: TRBV10-3
d_call: TRBD1

cdr3_aa: CASSQATGSGNTIYF
cdr3_nt: TGCGCCAGCAGCCAGGCGACAGGGTCTGGAAACACCATATATTTT
clone_size: -
j_call: TRBJ1-3
v_call: TRBV4-1
d_call: TRBD1

cdr3_aa: CASSLDGDRLYGYTF
cdr3_nt: TGTGCCAGCAGTTTGGATGGGGATCGGTTGTATGGCTACACCTTC
clone_size: -
j_call: TRBJ1-2
v_call: TRBV28
d_call: -

cdr3_aa: CASSLAGQETNEKLFF
cdr3_nt: TGTGCCAGCAGCTTGGCGGGACAGGAGACTAATGAAAAACTGTTTTTT
clone_size: -
j_call: TRBJ1-4
v_call: TRBV5-6
d_call: TRBD1

cdr3_aa: CASSLAAGYNEQFF
cdr3_nt: TGTGCCAGCAGCTTGGCAGCGGGCTACAATGAGCAGTTCTTC
clone_size: -
j_call: TRBJ2-1
v_call: TRBV5-6
d_call: -

cdr3_aa: CASSSLGSRWDTIYF
cdr3_nt: TGTGCCAGCAGCTCTCTGGGCTCCCGGTGGGACACCATATATTTT
clone_size: -
j_call: TRBJ1-3
v_call: TRBV5-6
d_call: -

cdr3_aa: CASRLAGPRGRQFF
cdr3_nt: TGCGCCAGCAGACTAGCGGGACCTAGGGGACGGCAGTTCTTC
clone_size: -
j_call: TRBJ2-1
v_call: TRBV10-1
d_call: TRBD2

cdr3_aa: CASRTGYYEQYF
cdr3_nt: TGTGCCAGCAGGACAGGGTACTACGAGCAGTACTTC
clone_size: -
j_call: TRBJ2-7
v_call: TRBV6-1
d_call: TRBD1

cdr3_aa: CASSRESRGRWNEKLFF
cdr3_nt: TGTGCCAGCAGCCGGGAAAGCAGAGGTAGGTGGAATGAAAAACTGTTTTTT
clone_size: -
j_call: TRBJ1-4
v_call: TRBV7-9
d_call: -

cdr3_aa: CSVVGERDTQYF
cdr3_nt: TGCAGCGTTGTTGGGGAGCGAGATACGCAGTATTTT
clone_size: -
j_call: TRBJ2-3
v_call: TRBV29-1
d_call: -

cdr3_aa: CSVESGSGANVLTF
cdr3_nt: TGCAGCGTTGAATCAGGGTCAGGGGCCAACGTCCTGACTTTC
clone_size: -
j_call: TRBJ2-6
v_call: TRBV29-1
d_call: -

cdr3_aa: CASSHHQGLENEAFF
cdr3_nt: TGCGCCAGCAGCCATCATCAGGGACTAGAAAATGAAGCTTTCTTT
clone_size: once
j_call: TRBJ1-1
v_call: TRBV4-1
d_call: -

cdr3_aa: CASTPDGNYGYTF
cdr3_nt: TGTGCCAGTACCCCAGACGGAAACTATGGCTACACCTTC
clone_size: -
j_call: TRBJ1-2
v_call: TRBV19
d_call: -

cdr3_aa: CASSQGAGRVVNTIYF
cdr3_nt: TGTGCCAGCAGCCAAGGGGCGGGCCGGGTCGTCAACACCATATATTTT
clone_size: -
j_call: TRBJ1-3
v_call: TRBV4-2
d_call: -

cdr3_aa: CASSLETGGYEQYF
cdr3_nt: TGTGCCAGCAGCTTGGAGACAGGGGGCTACGAGCAGTACTTC
clone_size: -
j_call: TRBJ2-7
v_call: TRBV5-6
d_call: TRBD1

cdr3_aa: CASKDLQYTEAFF
cdr3_nt: TGTGCCAGCAAGGACCTTCAGTACACTGAAGCTTTCTTT
clone_size: -
j_call: TRBJ1-1
v_call: TRBV19
d_call: -

cdr3_aa: CASSDDRSGGPTGELFF
cdr3_nt: TGTGCCAGCAGCGATGACAGGTCGGGTGGGCCCACCGGGGAGCTGTTTTTT
clone_size: -
j_call: TRBJ2-2
v_call: TRBV5-4
d_call: -

cdr3_aa: CASSFFWGANTEAFF
cdr3_nt: TGTGCCAGCAGCTTTTTCTGGGGGGCGAACACTGAAGCTTTCTTT
clone_size: -
j_call: TRBJ1-1
v_call: TRBV7-9
d_call: -

cdr3_aa: CASSAWTGDYQPQHF
cdr3_nt: TGTGCCAGCAGCGCTTGGACGGGGGATTATCAGCCCCAGCATTTT
clone_size: few
j_call: TRBJ1-5
v_call: TRBV7-2
d_call: -

cdr3_aa: CSAGGGGDYGYTF
cdr3_nt: TGCAGCGCTGGAGGGGGGGGTGACTATGGCTACACCTTC
clone_size: -
j_call: TRBJ1-2
v_call: TRBV29-1
d_call: -

cdr3_aa: CASSDPGQGIDEQFF
cdr3_nt: TGCGCCAGCAGTGACCCCGGACAGGGGATCGATGAGCAGTTCTTC
clone_size: -
j_call: TRBJ2-1
v_call: TRBV10-1
d_call: TRBD1

cdr3_aa: CASSIFRTGQNTEAFF
cdr3_nt: TGTGCCAGTAGTATTTTCCGGACAGGGCAGAACACTGAAGCTTTCTTT
clone_size: -
j_call: TRBJ1-1
v_call: TRBV19
d_call: TRBD1

cdr3_aa: CATSRELQGAGFYGYTF
cdr3_nt: TGTGCCACCAGCAGAGAACTTCAGGGGGCGGGGTTCTATGGCTACACCTTC
clone_size: -
j_call: TRBJ1-2
v_call: TRBV15
d_call: TRBD1

cdr3_aa: CASRRQGADLINGYTF
cdr3_nt: TGTGCCAGCAGAAGACAGGGGGCGGACCTTATTAATGGCTACACCTTC
clone_size: -
j_call: TRBJ1-2
v_call: TRBV28
d_call: TRBD1

cdr3_aa: CASSLTGPSYNEQFF
cdr3_nt: TGTGCCAGCAGCTTAACAGGACCTTCCTACAATGAGCAGTTCTTC
clone_size: -
j_call: TRBJ2-1
v_call: TRBV7-3
d_call: -

cdr3_aa: CASRFADIYGYTF
cdr3_nt: TGCGCCAGCAGGTTTGCAGACATCTATGGCTACACCTTC
clone_size: -
j_call: TRBJ1-2
v_call: TRBV5-1
d_call: -

cdr3_aa: CASSHRDRVVDNEQFF
cdr3_nt: TGTGCCAGCAGCCACCGGGACAGGGTAGTTGACAATGAGCAGTTCTTC
clone_size: -
j_call: TRBJ2-1
v_call: TRBV7-9
d_call: TRBD1

cdr3_aa: CASSFWGQKNTEAFF
cdr3_nt: TGTGCCAGCAGTTTTTGGGGACAGAAAAACACTGAAGCTTTCTTT
clone_size: -
j_call: TRBJ1-1
v_call: TRBV27
d_call: TRBD1

cdr3_aa: CASSYGVNTGELFF
cdr3_nt: TGTGCCAGCAGTTATGGGGTTAACACCGGGGAGCTGTTTTTT
clone_size: -
j_call: TRBJ2-2
v_call: TRBV6-5
d_call: -

cdr3_aa: CASSDGNRSINEQFF
cdr3_nt: TGTGCCAGCAGCGACGGAAACAGGTCCATAAATGAGCAGTTCTTC
clone_size: -
j_call: TRBJ2-1
v_call: TRBV9
d_call: -

cdr3_aa: CASGPTGIAQHF
cdr3_nt: TGTGCCAGTGGACCAACAGGGATCGCCCAGCATTTT
clone_size: -
j_call: TRBJ1-5
v_call: TRBV19
d_call: -

cdr3_aa: CATRIDSANYGYTF
cdr3_nt: TGTGCCACCAGGATCGATTCTGCTAACTATGGCTACACCTTC
clone_size: -
j_call: TRBJ1-2
v_call: TRBV15
d_call: -

cdr3_aa: CASSVTGGDTEAFF
cdr3_nt: TGTGCCAGCAGCGTAACAGGGGGAGATACTGAAGCTTTCTTT
clone_size: once
j_call: TRBJ1-1
v_call: TRBV13
d_call: TRBD1

cdr3_aa: CASIGGGHNEQFF
cdr3_nt: TGTGCCAGTATCGGGGGGGGCCACAATGAGCAGTTCTTC
clone_size: -
j_call: TRBJ2-1
v_call: TRBV19
d_call: TRBD2

cdr3_aa: CASSEGPLGHF
cdr3_nt: TGCGCCAGCAGTGAGGGGCCCCTCGGTCACTTC
clone_size: -
j_call: TRBJ2-4
v_call: TRBV10-1
d_call: -

cdr3_aa: CASSFYRGLAGADTDTQYF
cdr3_nt: TGTGCCAGCAGTTTCTACCGGGGACTAGCGGGGGCCGACACAGATACGCAGTATTTT
clone_size: -
j_call: TRBJ2-3
v_call: TRBV28
d_call: TRBD2

cdr3_aa: CASSQDSRDTQYF
cdr3_nt: TGCGCCAGCAGCCAAGATTCAAGAGATACGCAGTATTTT
clone_size: -
j_call: TRBJ2-3
v_call: TRBV4-3
d_call: -

cdr3_aa: CAIRGQSDNEQFF
cdr3_nt: TGTGCCATCAGGGGACAATCGGACAATGAGCAGTTCTTC
clone_size: -
j_call: TRBJ2-1
v_call: TRBV10-3
d_call: -

cdr3_aa: CASSMSRGYEQYF
cdr3_nt: TGTGCCAGTAGTATGAGTCGCGGCTACGAGCAGTACTTC
clone_size: once
j_call: TRBJ2-7
v_call: TRBV19
d_call: -

cdr3_aa: CASSTGTGIEQFF
cdr3_nt: TGTGCCAGCAGCACCGGGACAGGGATTGAGCAGTTCTTC
clone_size: -
j_call: TRBJ2-1
v_call: TRBV25-1
d_call: TRBD1

cdr3_aa: CASSLVITGAEKLFF
cdr3_nt: TGTGCCAGCAGCTTAGTGATTACAGGGGCTGAAAAACTGTTTTTT
clone_size: once
j_call: TRBJ1-4
v_call: TRBV7-9
d_call: TRBD1

cdr3_aa: CASSVEGSSGNTIYF
cdr3_nt: TGTGCCAGCAGCGTAGAAGGCAGCTCTGGAAACACCATATATTTT
clone_size: -
j_call: TRBJ1-3
v_call: TRBV9
d_call: -

cdr3_aa: CSVEDSTGAETQYF
cdr3_nt: TGCAGCGTTGAAGATTCGACAGGGGCAGAGACCCAGTACTTC
clone_size: -
j_call: TRBJ2-5
v_call: TRBV29-1
d_call: TRBD1

cdr3_aa: CASSLGNMGDEQFF
cdr3_nt: TGTGCCAGCAGCTTAGGGAACATGGGTGATGAGCAGTTCTTC
clone_size: -
j_call: TRBJ2-1
v_call: TRBV7-7
d_call: -

cdr3_aa: CASSKGLTNTLHESYNSPLHF
cdr3_nt: TGTGCCAGCAGCAAAGGATTAACGAACACACTCCATGAGTCCTATAATTCACCCCTCCACTTT
clone_size: -
j_call: TRBJ1-6
v_call: TRBV21-1
d_call: -

cdr3_aa: CASAPGETAGYTF
cdr3_nt: TGTGCCAGCGCGCCGGGTGAAACGGCTGGCTACACCTTC
clone_size: once
j_call: TRBJ1-2
v_call: TRBV6-5
d_call: -

cdr3_aa: CASSPSGSGGSYNEQFF
cdr3_nt: TGTGCCAGCAGCCCGTCGGGTAGCGGGGGGTCCTACAATGAGCAGTTCTTC
clone_size: -
j_call: TRBJ2-1
v_call: TRBV5-6
d_call: TRBD2